This T cell receptor (beta chain) originates from a study of STAT5B mutations in CD4+ large granular lymphocyte leukemia. With respect to this clone: The antigen is unknown.

Study findings and constraints: TRBV06-family usage was enriched in top patient clones (8/27) versus controls (2/35). Patient CD4-sorted repertoires stayed more clonal than healthy ones after leukemic-clone removal. Main leukemic clonotypes were patient-specific, but approximately 27% appeared at low frequency elsewhere.

Trimming cost V 2 bases and J 4 bases, with 17 bases left between them. CDR1 is SGHAT and CDR2 is FQNNGV in the germline V gene. This CDR3 has 16 amino acids. In the original analysis: Productive clonotypes were detectable down to 2.59 x 10-5 frequency. Produced via immunoSEQ multiplex PCR; TCRdb's table is partial and in-frame only. The V and J calls and clone size are taken from that table; D and trimming were inferred from the DNA. The table has 31,000 or so clones, approximately 79% seen once. The material sequenced was CD4+ T cells from blood buffy coats. The source of this sequence is a human donor in good health. V usage is TRBV11-2 and J usage is TRBJ1-2; TRBD1 might be the D (6 bases). CDR3 bases: TGTGCCAGCAGCTTAATGGGGACAAGGTCCAGCTATGGCTACACCTTC. Translated, it gives CASSLMGTRSSYGYTF. Looking up the rest from reference TRBV11-2 and TRBJ1-2 gives the full variable domain: EAGVAQSPRYKIIEKRQSVAFWCNPISGHATLYWYQQILGQGPKLLIQFQNNGVVDDSQLPKDRFSAERLKGVDSTLKIQPAKLEDSAVYLCASSLMGTRSSYGYTFGSGTRLTVV.